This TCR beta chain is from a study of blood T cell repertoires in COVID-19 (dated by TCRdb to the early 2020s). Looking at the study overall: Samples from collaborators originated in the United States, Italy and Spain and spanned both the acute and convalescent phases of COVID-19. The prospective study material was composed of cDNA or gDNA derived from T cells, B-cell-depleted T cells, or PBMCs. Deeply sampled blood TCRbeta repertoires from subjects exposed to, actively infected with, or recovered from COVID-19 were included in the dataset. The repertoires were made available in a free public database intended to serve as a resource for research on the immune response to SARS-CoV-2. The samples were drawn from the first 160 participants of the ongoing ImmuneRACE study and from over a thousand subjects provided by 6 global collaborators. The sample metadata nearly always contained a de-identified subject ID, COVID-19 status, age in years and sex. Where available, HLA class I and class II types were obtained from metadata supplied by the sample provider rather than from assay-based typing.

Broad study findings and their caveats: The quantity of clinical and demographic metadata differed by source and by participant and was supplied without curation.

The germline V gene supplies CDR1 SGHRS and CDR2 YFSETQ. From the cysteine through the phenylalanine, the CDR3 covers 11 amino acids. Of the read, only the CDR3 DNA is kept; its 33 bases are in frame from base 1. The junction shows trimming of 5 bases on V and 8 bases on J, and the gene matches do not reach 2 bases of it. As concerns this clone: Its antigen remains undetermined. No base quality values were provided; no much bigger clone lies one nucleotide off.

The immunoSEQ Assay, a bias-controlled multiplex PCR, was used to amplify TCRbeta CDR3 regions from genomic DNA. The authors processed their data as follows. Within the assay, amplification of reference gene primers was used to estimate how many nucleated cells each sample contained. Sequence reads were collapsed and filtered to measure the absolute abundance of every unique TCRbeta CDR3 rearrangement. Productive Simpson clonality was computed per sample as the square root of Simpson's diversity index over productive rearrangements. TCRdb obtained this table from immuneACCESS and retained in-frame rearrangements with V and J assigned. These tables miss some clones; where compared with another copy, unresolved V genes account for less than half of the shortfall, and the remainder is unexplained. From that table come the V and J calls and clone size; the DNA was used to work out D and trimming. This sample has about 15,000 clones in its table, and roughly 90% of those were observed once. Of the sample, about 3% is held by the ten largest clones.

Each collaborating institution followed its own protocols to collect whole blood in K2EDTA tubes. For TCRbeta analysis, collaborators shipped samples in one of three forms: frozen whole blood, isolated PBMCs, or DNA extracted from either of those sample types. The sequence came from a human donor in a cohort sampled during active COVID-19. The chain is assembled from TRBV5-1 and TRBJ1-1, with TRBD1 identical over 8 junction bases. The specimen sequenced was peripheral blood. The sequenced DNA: TGCGCCAGCAGGCAGGGGGCGGAAGCTTTCTTT. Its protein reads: CASRQGAEAFF. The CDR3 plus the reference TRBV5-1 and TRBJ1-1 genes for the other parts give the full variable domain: KAGVTQTPRYLIKTRGQQVTLSCSPISGHRSVSWYQQTPGQGLQFLFEYFSETQRNKGNFPGRFSGRQFSNSRSEMNVSTLELGDSALYLCASRQGAEAFFGQGTRLTVV.